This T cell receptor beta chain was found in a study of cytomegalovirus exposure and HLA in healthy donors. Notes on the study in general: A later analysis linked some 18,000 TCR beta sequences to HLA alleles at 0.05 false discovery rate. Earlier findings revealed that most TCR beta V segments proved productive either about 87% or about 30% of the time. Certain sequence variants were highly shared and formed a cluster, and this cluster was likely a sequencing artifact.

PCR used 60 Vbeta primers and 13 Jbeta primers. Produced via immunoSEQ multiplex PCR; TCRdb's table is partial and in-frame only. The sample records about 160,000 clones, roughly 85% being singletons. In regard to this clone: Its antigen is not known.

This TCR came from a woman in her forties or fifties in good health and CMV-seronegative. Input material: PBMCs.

The CDR3 DNA reads TGTGCCAGCAGCTTAGGACAGGCCATTTCCTACAATGAGCAGTTCTTC. Translation gives CASSLGQAISYNEQFF. The rearrangement uses TRBV9 and TRBJ2-1, with 7 bases aligning to TRBD1. In germline, CDR1 is SGDLS, CDR2 YYNGEE. This CDR3 is built from 16 residues. The ends lost 4 bases at V and 1 base at J; junction bases unmatched: 8.